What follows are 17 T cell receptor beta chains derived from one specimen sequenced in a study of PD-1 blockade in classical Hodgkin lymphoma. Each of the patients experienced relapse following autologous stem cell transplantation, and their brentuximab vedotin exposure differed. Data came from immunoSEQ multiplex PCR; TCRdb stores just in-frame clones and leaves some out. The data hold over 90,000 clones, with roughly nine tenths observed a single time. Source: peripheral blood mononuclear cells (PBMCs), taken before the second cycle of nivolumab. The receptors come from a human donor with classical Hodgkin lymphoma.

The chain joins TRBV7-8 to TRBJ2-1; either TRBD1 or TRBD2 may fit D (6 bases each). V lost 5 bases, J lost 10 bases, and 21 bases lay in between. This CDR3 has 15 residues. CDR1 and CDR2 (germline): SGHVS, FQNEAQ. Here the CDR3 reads CASSLLGLGAGEQFF. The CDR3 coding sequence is TGTGCCAGCAGCCTCCTCGGTTTGGGGGCGGGAGAGCAGTTCTTC.

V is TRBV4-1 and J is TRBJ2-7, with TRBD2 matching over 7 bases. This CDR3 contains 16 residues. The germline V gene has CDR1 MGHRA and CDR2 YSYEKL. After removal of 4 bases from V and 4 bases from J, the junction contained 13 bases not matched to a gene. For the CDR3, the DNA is TGCGCCAGCAGCCCAGCCGGGGCGGGGAGGGGTTACGAGCAGTACTTC. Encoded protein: CASSPAGAGRGYEQYF.

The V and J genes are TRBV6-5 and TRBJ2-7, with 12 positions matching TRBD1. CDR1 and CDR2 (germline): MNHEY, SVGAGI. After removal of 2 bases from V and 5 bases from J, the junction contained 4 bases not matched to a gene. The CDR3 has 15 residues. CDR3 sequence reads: CASSYVGTGGHEQYF. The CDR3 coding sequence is TGTGCCAGCAGTTACGTGGGGACAGGGGGCCACGAGCAGTACTTC.

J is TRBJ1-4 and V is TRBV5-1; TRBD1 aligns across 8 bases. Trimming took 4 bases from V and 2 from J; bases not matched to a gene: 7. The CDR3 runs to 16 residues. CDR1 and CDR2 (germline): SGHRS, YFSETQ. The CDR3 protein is CASSVGQGATNEKLFF. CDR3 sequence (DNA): TGCGCCAGCAGCGTTGGACAGGGAGCGACTAATGAAAAACTGTTTTTT. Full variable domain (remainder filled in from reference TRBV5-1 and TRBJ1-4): KAGVTQTPRYLIKTRGQQVTLSCSPISGHRSVSWYQQTPGQGLQFLFEYFSETQRNKGNFPGRFSGRQFSNSRSEMNVSTLELGDSALYLCASSVGQGATNEKLFFGSGTQLSVL.

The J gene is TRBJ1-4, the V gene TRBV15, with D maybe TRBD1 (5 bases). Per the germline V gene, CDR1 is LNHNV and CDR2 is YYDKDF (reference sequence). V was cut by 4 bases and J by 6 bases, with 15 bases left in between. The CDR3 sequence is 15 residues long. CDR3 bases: TGTGCCACCAGCATTGAGGGGCGCCGGGATGAAAAACTGTTTTTT. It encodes CATSIEGRRDEKLFF. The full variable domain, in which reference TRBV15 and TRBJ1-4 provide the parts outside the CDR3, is DAMVIQNPRYQVTQFGKPVTLSCSQTLNHNVMYWYQQKSSQAPKLLFHYYDKDFNNEADTPDNFQSRRPNTSFCFLDIRSPGLGDTAMYLCATSIEGRRDEKLFFGSGTQLSVL.

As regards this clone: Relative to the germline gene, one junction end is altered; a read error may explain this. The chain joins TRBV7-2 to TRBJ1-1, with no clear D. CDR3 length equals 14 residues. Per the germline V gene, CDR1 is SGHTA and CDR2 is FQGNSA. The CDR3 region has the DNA TGTGCCAGCAACTTAGGACTCCAAGGAACTGAAGCTTTCTTT. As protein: CASNLGLQGTEAFF.

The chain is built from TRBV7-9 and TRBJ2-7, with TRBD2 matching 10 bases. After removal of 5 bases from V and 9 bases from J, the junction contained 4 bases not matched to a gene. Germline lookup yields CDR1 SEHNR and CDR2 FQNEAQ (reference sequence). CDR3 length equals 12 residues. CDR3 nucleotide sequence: TGTGCCAGCAGCCAGACTAGCGGGTGGCAGTACTTC. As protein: CASSQTSGWQYF.

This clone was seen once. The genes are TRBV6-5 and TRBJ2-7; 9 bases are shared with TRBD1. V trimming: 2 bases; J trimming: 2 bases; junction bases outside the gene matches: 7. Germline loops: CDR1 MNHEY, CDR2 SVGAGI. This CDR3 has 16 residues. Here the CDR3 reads CASSYHGQGYPYEQYF. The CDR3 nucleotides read TGTGCCAGCAGTTACCATGGACAGGGGTACCCCTACGAGCAGTACTTC.

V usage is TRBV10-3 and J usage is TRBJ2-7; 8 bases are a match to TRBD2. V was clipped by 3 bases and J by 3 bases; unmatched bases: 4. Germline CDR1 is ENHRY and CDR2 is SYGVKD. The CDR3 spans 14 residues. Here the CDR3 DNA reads TGTGCCATCAGTGAACGAGCGGGGGACTACGAGCAGTACTTC. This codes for CAISERAGDYEQYF.

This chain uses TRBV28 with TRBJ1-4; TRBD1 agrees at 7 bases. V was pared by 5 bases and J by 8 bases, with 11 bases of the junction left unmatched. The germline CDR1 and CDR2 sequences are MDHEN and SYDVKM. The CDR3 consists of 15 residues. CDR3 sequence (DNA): TGTGCCAGCAGTCCATCCGGAGGGGGCAGAGAAAAACTGTTTTTT. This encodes CASSPSGGGREKLFF.

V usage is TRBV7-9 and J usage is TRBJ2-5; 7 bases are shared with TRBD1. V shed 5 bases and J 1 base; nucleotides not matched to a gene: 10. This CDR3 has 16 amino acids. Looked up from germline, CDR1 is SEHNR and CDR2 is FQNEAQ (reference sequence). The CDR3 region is CASSRDSWGFQETQYF. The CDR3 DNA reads TGTGCCAGCAGCCGGGACAGCTGGGGGTTCCAAGAGACCCAGTACTTC.

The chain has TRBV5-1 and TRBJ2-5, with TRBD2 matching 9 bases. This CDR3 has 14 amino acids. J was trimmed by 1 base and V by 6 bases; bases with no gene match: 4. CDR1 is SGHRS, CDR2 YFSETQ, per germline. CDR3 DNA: TGCGCCAGCACGGAGCGGGGGGTCCAAGAGACCCAGTACTTC. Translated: CASTERGVQETQYF.

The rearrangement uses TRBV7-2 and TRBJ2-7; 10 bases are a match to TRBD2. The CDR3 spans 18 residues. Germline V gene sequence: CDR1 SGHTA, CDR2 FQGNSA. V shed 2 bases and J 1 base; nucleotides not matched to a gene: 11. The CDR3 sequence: CASSLYLAGDPVSYEQYF. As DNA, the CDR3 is TGTGCCAGCAGCTTATATCTAGCGGGGGACCCGGTATCCTACGAGCAGTACTTC.

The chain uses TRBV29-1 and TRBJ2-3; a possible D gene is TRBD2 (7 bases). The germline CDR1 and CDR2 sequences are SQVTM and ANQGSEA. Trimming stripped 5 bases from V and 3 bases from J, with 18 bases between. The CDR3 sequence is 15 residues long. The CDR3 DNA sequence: TGCAGCGTTCACAAGGGGGGGATTCCGACAGATACGCAGTATTTT. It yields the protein CSVHKGGIPTDTQYF.

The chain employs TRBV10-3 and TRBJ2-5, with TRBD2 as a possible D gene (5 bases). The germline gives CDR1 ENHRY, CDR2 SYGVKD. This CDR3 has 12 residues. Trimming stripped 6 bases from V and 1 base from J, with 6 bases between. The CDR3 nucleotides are TGTGCCATCAGAGGAGGCCAAGAGACCCAGTACTTC. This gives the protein CAIRGGQETQYF.

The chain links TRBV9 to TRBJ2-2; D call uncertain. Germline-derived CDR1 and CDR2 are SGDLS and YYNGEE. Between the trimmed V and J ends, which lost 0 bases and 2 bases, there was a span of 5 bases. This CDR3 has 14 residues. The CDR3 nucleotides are TGTGCCAGCAGCGTAGTCCCAAACACCGGGGAGCTGTTTTTT. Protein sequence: CASSVVPNTGELFF.

This CDR3 is CASKASSYNSPLHF. The CDR3 nucleotides are TGCGCCAGCAAAGCAAGCTCCTATAATTCACCCCTCCACTTT. The chain combines TRBV5-1 with TRBJ1-6, with D unresolved. The germline gives CDR1 SGHRS, CDR2 YFSETQ. CDR3 size: 14 residues. With 6 bases removed from V and 0 bases from J, the gap between germline ends came to 7 bases.